These T cell receptor beta chains were read from a single sample in a study of blood T cell repertoires in COVID-19. Sequencing was performed with immunoSEQ multiplex PCR; in TCRdb, only in-frame clones are kept and a portion is missing. The sample lists 200,000 or so clones, 87% seen once, with roughly 2% in the top ten. The sequenced sample consisted of peripheral blood. The receptors come from a man aged 35 to 55 with active or convalescent COVID-19. CDR3s include the opening cysteine and the closing phenylalanine or tryptophan. D genes are given only for firm matches.

V: TRBV2; D: -; CDR3: CASSEQGKSHEQYF
V: TRBV29-1; D: -; CDR3: CSVGGRANTEAFF
V: TRBV4-1; D: TRBD2; CDR3: CASSPTSGGAVEQFF
V: TRBV9; D: TRBD2; CDR3: CASSVGVQRGYNEQFF
V: TRBV19; D: TRBD2; CDR3: CASTHYGTSGYNEQFF
V: TRBV27; D: -; CDR3: CASSPVEIGQPQHF
V: TRBV10-1; D: -; CDR3: CASSDPGYGSYNEQFF
V: TRBV5-1; D: -; CDR3: CASSLDGGTGELFF
V: TRBV29-1; D: -; CDR3: CSVEPLSDRSYEQYF
V: TRBV6-5; D: -; CDR3: CASRVGRANTGELFF
V: TRBV9; D: TRBD2; CDR3: CASSPSGGPSREQYF
V: TRBV18; D: -; CDR3: CASSPVGTPNTGELFF
V: TRBV5-1; D: -; CDR3: CASSPSGGTTEAFF
V: TRBV18; D: -; CDR3: CASSPPQVDNEQFF
V: TRBV12-3/TRBV12-4; D: -; CDR3: CASSFISNTEAFF
V: TRBV7-8; D: -; CDR3: CASSFSTGLYGYTF
V: TRBV18; D: TRBD1; CDR3: CASSPIGQGGQPQHF
V: TRBV28; D: -; CDR3: CASSLWVGGTSGNTIYF
V: TRBV28; D: -; CDR3: CASSLGRAGAGELFF
V: TRBV6-6; D: TRBD1; CDR3: CASSHQVADRGYEQYF
V: TRBV10-1; D: -; CDR3: CASSEDIYTEAFF
V: TRBV7-2; D: TRBD1; CDR3: CASSLDRGYEQYF
V: TRBV19; D: -; CDR3: CASSMWASNYGYTF
V: TRBV28; D: -; CDR3: CASSLTLDTYGYTF
V: TRBV30; D: -; CDR3: CAWSVLGGGSPLHF
V: TRBV18; D: -; CDR3: CASSPGQRGMNTEAFF
V: TRBV7-9; D: -; CDR3: CASSPGQLIYEQYF
V: TRBV28; D: -; CDR3: CASSYSQGQRGYTF
V: TRBV10-2; D: TRBD1; CDR3: CASRPAGQGMGEQYF